The 6 T cell receptor beta chains below come from one sample, sequenced in a study of T cells after yellow fever vaccination. From the 5' RACE reads, TCRdb called clonotypes with MiXCR, one entry per CDR3 protein. The sample includes 25,000 to 35,000 distinct CDR3 sequences, about 4.4% of them seen just once. This sample comprised CD8+ T cells sorted from PBMCs, obtained 5 days after the yellow fever booster vaccination. These receptor sequences come from a man younger than 40 who received the YFV17D yellow fever vaccine.

This clonotype was picked up many times. The rearrangement uses TRBV14 and TRBJ2-5; D might be TRBD1 (6 bases). Trimming stripped 4 bases from V and 5 bases from J, with 23 bases between. Germline-derived CDR1 and CDR2 are SGHDN and FVKESK. The CDR3 spans 17 residues. The CDR3 DNA reads as TGTGCCAGCAGCCCGACCGGGACACACCCCAAGTGGGAGACCCAGTACTTC. Translation: CASSPTGTHPKWETQYF.

This clonotype has a count of ten or more. V and J are TRBV5-4 and TRBJ2-1, with D uncertain. The germline V gene encodes CDR1 SGHNT and CDR2 YYREEE (reference sequence). The CDR3 runs 14 residues. The V gene lost 1 base and the J gene lost 8 bases, with 13 bases spanning the gap. The CDR3 DNA reads as TGTGCCAGCAGCTTGTGGGTAGGGCGCGATGAGCAGTTCTTC. Its protein is CASSLWVGRDEQFF.

There are many counts of this clonotype. The V gene is TRBV20-1, the J gene TRBJ2-5, with 10 nucleotides matching TRBD2. Per germline, CDR1 DFQATT and CDR2 SNEGSKA (reference sequence). This CDR3 has 15 amino acids. J lost 4 bases, V lost 3 bases, and 8 bases had no gene match. The CDR3 here is CSASVLAGVGETQYF. The DNA of the CDR3 is TGCAGTGCTAGCGTCCTAGCGGGAGTTGGAGAGACCCAGTACTTC.

By proportion, this clonotype is medium-sized. J is TRBJ2-1 and V is TRBV5-1; D not certain. Germline lookup yields CDR1 SGHRS and CDR2 YFSETQ. The CDR3 spans 11 residues. Trimming stripped 5 bases from V and 7 bases from J, with 7 bases between. This CDR3 is CASSGQNEQFF. As DNA, the CDR3 is TGCGCCAGCAGTGGTCAGAATGAGCAGTTCTTC. The variable domain in full, with the rest retrieved from reference TRBV5-1 and TRBJ2-1, is KAGVTQTPRYLIKTRGQQVTLSCSPISGHRSVSWYQQTPGQGLQFLFEYFSETQRNKGNFPGRFSGRQFSNSRSEMNVSTLELGDSALYLCASSGQNEQFFGPGTRLTVL.

This clonotype appeared many times. This chain links TRBV5-6 with TRBJ2-1; tentatively, D is TRBD2 (5 bases). The CDR3 sequence is 14 residues long. The germline gives CDR1 SGHDT, CDR2 YYEEEE. The V gene lost 6 bases and the J gene lost 3 bases, with 13 bases spanning the gap. CDR3 coding DNA: TGTGCCAGCATCCCGTTCGGGGACTACAATGAGCAGTTCTTC. This gives the protein CASIPFGDYNEQFF.

This clonotype was seen repeatedly, ten times or more. The gene calls are TRBV2 and TRBJ1-2; D remains unclear. Between the trimmed V and J ends, which lost 6 bases and 5 bases, there was a span of 7 bases. Per germline, CDR1 SNHLY and CDR2 FYNNEI. The CDR3 is 11 residues long. DNA of the CDR3: TGTGCCAGCAGGGACGGATATGGCTACACCTTC. Amino acid sequence: CASRDGYGYTF.